This T cell receptor (beta chain) was identified in a study of shared clonotypes between healthy human individuals. Study-level results: Estimated richness was generally greater in naive than memory subsets.

Researchers partitioned CD4+ cells into CD45RA+ naive and CD45RA-negative memory subsets. An assay was performed, and its level was deep. Some clones are missing from TCRdb's copy, which holds only in-frame ones; the method was immunoSEQ multiplex PCR. The sample yields around 990,000 clones, roughly 77% seen once. With regard to this clone: Its antigen is as yet unknown.

The germline V gene encodes CDR1 SGDLS and CDR2 YYNGEE. This CDR3 spans 13 amino acids. Trimming left V 6 bases short and J 4 bases short, with 10 bases between. This clonotype originated in a man younger than 35 in good health. Some clones in this sample may be carry-over from other donors' samples. The V and J genes are TRBV9 and TRBJ2-2, with D maybe TRBD1 (5 bases). The sequencing input was memory CD4+ T cells from PBMCs. Specified subset: CD45RA-negative fraction. In nucleotides, the CDR3 is TGTGCCAGCACCAGGGATCCCACCGGGGAGCTGTTTTTT. Translation gives CASTRDPTGELFF. Variable domain in full (rest from reference TRBV9 and TRBJ2-2): DSGVTQTPKHLITATGQRVTLRCSPRSGDLSVYWYQQSLDQGLQFLIQYYNGEERAKGNILERFSAQQFPDLHSELNLSSLELGDSALYFCASTRDPTGELFFGEGSRLTVL.